This is a list of T cell receptor beta chains from one sample in a study of identical twins. MiXCR, applied by TCRdb to the 5' RACE reads, yields one record per CDR3 protein. The data show around 340,000 distinct CDR3 sequences, over 9% seen once. The same specimen was also included in a second study, on yellow fever vaccine responses in identical twins.

Material: CD8+ T cells sorted from blood. Source of these receptors: a woman aged 18-30 years in good health. Both conserved end residues are part of each CDR3. A D gene is named only where the DNA matches it firmly. Clone size, where shown, is once, few, many, or a class for clones that have expanded.

CDR3 protein: CASSPGGVSEKLFF
CDR3 DNA: TGTGCCAGCAGCCCAGGGGGCGTAAGTGAAAAACTGTTTTTT
J gene: TRBJ1-4
D gene: TRBD1
clone size: few
V gene: TRBV7-6

CDR3 protein: CASSWRNNEQFF
CDR3 DNA: TGTGCCAGCAGTTGGAGGAACAATGAGCAGTTCTTC
J gene: TRBJ2-1
D gene: NA
clone size: few
V gene: TRBV28

CDR3 protein: CASSPNGPYGNEQFF
CDR3 DNA: TGTGCCAGCAGCCCTAACGGACCCTACGGGAATGAGCAGTTCTTC
J gene: TRBJ2-1
D gene: NA
clone size: few
V gene: TRBV7-8

CDR3 protein: CASSSFGAYEQYF
CDR3 DNA: TGTGCCAGCAGCTCATTCGGCGCTTACGAGCAGTACTTC
J gene: TRBJ2-7
D gene: NA
clone size: few
V gene: TRBV13

CDR3 protein: CASSYGGGDSYNEQFF
CDR3 DNA: TGTGCCAGCAGTTACGGCGGGGGAGACTCCTACAATGAGCAGTTCTTC
J gene: TRBJ2-1
D gene: TRBD2
clone size: few
V gene: TRBV6-5

CDR3 protein: CASSQEQGDLKKSNTEAFF
CDR3 DNA: TGTGCCAGCAGCCAAGAACAGGGGGACCTGAAAAAATCCAACACTGAAGCTTTCTTT
J gene: TRBJ1-1
D gene: TRBD1
clone size: few
V gene: TRBV3-1

CDR3 protein: CASRTLGELETQYF
CDR3 DNA: TGTGCCAGCAGGACTCTTGGGGAGTTAGAGACCCAGTACTTC
J gene: TRBJ2-5
D gene: NA
clone size: few
V gene: TRBV2

CDR3 protein: CATSDYVGVSTDTQYF
CDR3 DNA: TGTGCCACCAGTGATTACGTGGGAGTTAGCACAGATACGCAGTATTTT
J gene: TRBJ2-3
D gene: NA
clone size: few
V gene: TRBV24-1

CDR3 protein: CSAREFADPENTDTQYF
CDR3 DNA: TGCAGTGCTAGAGAATTTGCGGACCCGGAAAACACAGATACGCAGTATTTT
J gene: TRBJ2-3
D gene: NA
clone size: NA
V gene: TRBV20-1

CDR3 protein: CASRPRQIYNEQFF
CDR3 DNA: TGTGCCAGCAGACCCCGACAGATCTACAATGAGCAGTTCTTC
J gene: TRBJ2-1
D gene: NA
clone size: NA
V gene: TRBV6-1

CDR3 protein: CATSRDLAVDNEQFF
CDR3 DNA: TGTGCCACCAGCAGAGATCTCGCGGTTGACAATGAGCAGTTCTTC
J gene: TRBJ2-1
D gene: NA
clone size: NA
V gene: TRBV15

CDR3 protein: CASSLELAPDTQYF
CDR3 DNA: TGCGCCAGCAGCTTGGAACTAGCGCCAGATACGCAGTATTTT
J gene: TRBJ2-3
D gene: TRBD2
clone size: many
V gene: TRBV5-1

CDR3 protein: CASSTTGTGVEIQYF
CDR3 DNA: TGTGCCAGCAGTACCACCGGGACAGGGGTCGAGATCCAGTACTTC
J gene: TRBJ2-5
D gene: TRBD1
clone size: NA
V gene: TRBV12-3/TRBV12-4

CDR3 protein: CASSHTLPGTGELFF
CDR3 DNA: TGTGCCAGCAGCCACACGTTACCGGGGACCGGGGAGCTGTTTTTT
J gene: TRBJ2-2
D gene: NA
clone size: NA
V gene: TRBV2

CDR3 protein: CASSELTGQGSDTQYF
CDR3 DNA: TGCGCCAGCAGTGAGCTAACAGGACAAGGGTCCGACACGCAGTATTTT
J gene: TRBJ2-3
D gene: NA
clone size: NA
V gene: TRBV10-1

CDR3 protein: CATSDDRDRNYGYTF
CDR3 DNA: TGTGCCACCAGTGATGACCGGGACAGGAACTATGGCTACACCTTC
J gene: TRBJ1-2
D gene: TRBD1
clone size: NA
V gene: TRBV24-1

CDR3 protein: CASSPIRGATNEKLFF
CDR3 DNA: TGTGCCAGCAGCCCGATCAGGGGCGCAACTAATGAAAAACTGTTTTTT
J gene: TRBJ1-4
D gene: NA
clone size: many
V gene: TRBV7-9

CDR3 protein: CASSPRLFRSGNTIYF
CDR3 DNA: TGTGCCAGCAGCCCCCGGTTGTTTCGCTCTGGAAACACCATATATTTT
J gene: TRBJ1-3
D gene: NA
clone size: few
V gene: TRBV21-1

CDR3 protein: CATSDSLAGVGNEQFF
CDR3 DNA: TGTGCCACCAGTGACTCTTTAGCGGGGGTGGGGAATGAGCAGTTCTTC
J gene: TRBJ2-1
D gene: TRBD2
clone size: NA
V gene: TRBV24-1

CDR3 protein: CSAIGLAISYEQYF
CDR3 DNA: TGCAGTGCTATAGGACTAGCCATCTCCTACGAGCAGTACTTC
J gene: TRBJ2-7
D gene: TRBD2
clone size: NA
V gene: TRBV20-1

CDR3 protein: CASSESGSNTGELFF
CDR3 DNA: TGTGCCAGCAGTGAATCAGGCTCGAACACCGGGGAGCTGTTTTTT
J gene: TRBJ2-2
D gene: NA
clone size: NA
V gene: TRBV6-4

CDR3 protein: CATSDLSGTSTDTQYF
CDR3 DNA: TGTGCCACCAGTGATTTATCCGGGACTAGCACAGATACGCAGTATTTT
J gene: TRBJ2-3
D gene: NA
clone size: many
V gene: TRBV24-1

CDR3 protein: CASTPLGGRVTDTQYF
CDR3 DNA: TGTGCCAGCACCCCCCTTGGGGGGCGCGTCACAGATACGCAGTATTTT
J gene: TRBJ2-3
D gene: NA
clone size: NA
V gene: TRBV9

CDR3 protein: CASSWNRGDGETQYF
CDR3 DNA: TGTGCCAGCAGCTGGAATCGGGGAGACGGGGAGACCCAGTACTTC
J gene: TRBJ2-5
D gene: NA
clone size: NA
V gene: TRBV11-2

CDR3 protein: CASSPPGAGMNTEAFF
CDR3 DNA: TGTGCCAGCAGCCCGCCAGGGGCCGGCATGAACACTGAAGCTTTCTTT
J gene: TRBJ1-1
D gene: NA
clone size: NA
V gene: TRBV9

CDR3 protein: CAIMGLNYEQYF
CDR3 DNA: TGTGCCATTATGGGTCTAAACTACGAGCAGTACTTC
J gene: TRBJ2-7
D gene: NA
clone size: NA
V gene: TRBV10-3

CDR3 protein: CASSQAKGDSPLHF
CDR3 DNA: TGTGCCAGCAGCCAAGCGAAGGGTGATTCACCCCTCCACTTT
J gene: TRBJ1-6
D gene: NA
clone size: many
V gene: TRBV4-2

CDR3 protein: CASSDRLAGDVSNIQYF
CDR3 DNA: TGTGCCAGCAGTGATCGGCTAGCGGGAGATGTATCAAACATTCAGTACTTC
J gene: TRBJ2-4
D gene: TRBD2
clone size: NA
V gene: TRBV2

CDR3 protein: CASSPLTGPSSYNSPLHF
CDR3 DNA: TGTGCCAGCAGTCCCCTTACAGGGCCGAGCTCCTATAATTCACCCCTCCACTTT
J gene: TRBJ1-6
D gene: NA
clone size: NA
V gene: TRBV28

CDR3 protein: CASSTPGTREETQYF
CDR3 DNA: TGTGCCAGTAGTACGCCCGGGACACGAGAGGAGACCCAGTACTTC
J gene: TRBJ2-5
D gene: NA
clone size: few
V gene: TRBV19

CDR3 protein: CASSLGRGPNQPQHF
CDR3 DNA: TGTGCCAGCAGCTTAGGGCGGGGGCCCAATCAGCCCCAGCATTTT
J gene: TRBJ1-5
D gene: NA
clone size: few
V gene: TRBV7-9

CDR3 protein: CASSAGRNQPQHF
CDR3 DNA: TGTGCCAGCAGTGCAGGCCGCAATCAGCCCCAGCATTTT
J gene: TRBJ1-5
D gene: NA
clone size: NA
V gene: TRBV27

CDR3 protein: CASSDGQGLFQETQYF
CDR3 DNA: TGTGCCAGCAGTGACGGACAGGGGCTCTTCCAAGAGACCCAGTACTTC
J gene: TRBJ2-5
D gene: TRBD1
clone size: NA
V gene: TRBV2

CDR3 protein: CASSLMGEAPSYEQYF
CDR3 DNA: TGTGCCAGCAGCTTGATGGGGGAGGCACCTTCCTACGAGCAGTACTTC
J gene: TRBJ2-7
D gene: NA
clone size: few
V gene: TRBV5-6

CDR3 protein: CASSSRGTGGLYSPQTNQPQHF
CDR3 DNA: TGTGCCAGCAGTTCGAGGGGGACAGGGGGATTATATTCGCCCCAAACCAATCAGCCCCAGCATTTT
J gene: TRBJ1-5
D gene: TRBD1
clone size: NA
V gene: TRBV28

CDR3 protein: CSARDLGGNEKLFF
CDR3 DNA: TGCAGTGCTAGAGATCTGGGTGGTAATGAAAAACTGTTTTTT
J gene: TRBJ1-4
D gene: NA
clone size: NA
V gene: TRBV20-1

CDR3 protein: CASSPPWGDSPLHF
CDR3 DNA: TGTGCCAGCAGCCCCCCTTGGGGTGATTCACCCCTCCACTTT
J gene: TRBJ1-6
D gene: NA
clone size: NA
V gene: TRBV3-1

CDR3 protein: CASSPESGGYPLYEQYF
CDR3 DNA: TGTGCCAGCAGCCCCGAATCCGGGGGCTACCCCCTCTACGAGCAGTACTTC
J gene: TRBJ2-7
D gene: NA
clone size: few
V gene: TRBV3-1

CDR3 protein: CASSTQGALDTQYF
CDR3 DNA: TGTGCCAGCAGCACACAGGGGGCGTTGGATACGCAGTATTTT
J gene: TRBJ2-3
D gene: TRBD1
clone size: few
V gene: TRBV13

CDR3 protein: CASSPRTSYFDEQFF
CDR3 DNA: TGCGCCAGCAGTCCTAGGACTAGCTACTTCGATGAGCAGTTCTTC
J gene: TRBJ2-1
D gene: TRBD2
clone size: few
V gene: TRBV4-1

CDR3 protein: CSVEAGGVGIRNEQFF
CDR3 DNA: TGCAGCGTTGAAGCTGGCGGGGTTGGTATACGGAATGAGCAGTTCTTC
J gene: TRBJ2-1
D gene: NA
clone size: few
V gene: TRBV29-1

CDR3 protein: CSAAGGTHEQYF
CDR3 DNA: TGCAGTGCGGCGGGAGGGACCCACGAGCAGTACTTC
J gene: TRBJ2-7
D gene: TRBD2
clone size: few
V gene: TRBV20-1

CDR3 protein: CASLFYGGSRETQYF
CDR3 DNA: TGTGCCAGCTTGTTCTATGGCGGGAGCCGGGAGACCCAGTACTTC
J gene: TRBJ2-5
D gene: TRBD2
clone size: many
V gene: TRBV7-9

CDR3 protein: CASIFRAGVPDTQYF
CDR3 DNA: TGCGCCAGCATATTTCGAGCGGGAGTCCCAGATACGCAGTATTTT
J gene: TRBJ2-3
D gene: TRBD2
clone size: few
V gene: TRBV4-1

CDR3 protein: CASSPYPTGDTGELFF
CDR3 DNA: TGTGCCAGCTCACCATACCCGACAGGGGACACCGGGGAGCTGTTTTTT
J gene: TRBJ2-2
D gene: TRBD1
clone size: NA
V gene: TRBV18

CDR3 protein: CATSKSSGGRLETQYF
CDR3 DNA: TGTGCCACCAGCAAGTCGAGCGGGGGGCGCTTGGAGACCCAGTACTTC
J gene: TRBJ2-5
D gene: TRBD2
clone size: many
V gene: TRBV24-1

CDR3 protein: CASSAGGPYNEQFF
CDR3 DNA: TGTGCCAGCAGTGCAGGGGGACCGTACAATGAGCAGTTCTTC
J gene: TRBJ2-1
D gene: TRBD1
clone size: NA
V gene: TRBV6-1

CDR3 protein: CASSHPRGDYQETQYF
CDR3 DNA: TGTGCCAGCAGCCATCCGAGAGGGGACTACCAAGAGACCCAGTACTTC
J gene: TRBJ2-5
D gene: NA
clone size: many
V gene: TRBV7-9

CDR3 protein: CCPIPGLAGGPTDTQYF
CDR3 DNA: TGCTGTCCAATACCGGGACTAGCGGGGGGACCCACAGATACGCAGTATTTT
J gene: TRBJ2-3
D gene: TRBD2
clone size: NA
V gene: TRBV20-1

CDR3 protein: CSARPSGTRYNEQFF
CDR3 DNA: TGCAGTGCTAGACCTTCCGGGACTAGATACAATGAGCAGTTCTTC
J gene: TRBJ2-1
D gene: TRBD2
clone size: few
V gene: TRBV20-1

CDR3 protein: CASSPWEWGSTDTQYF
CDR3 DNA: TGTGCCAGCAGCCCATGGGAGTGGGGTAGCACAGATACGCAGTATTTT
J gene: TRBJ2-3
D gene: NA
clone size: few
V gene: TRBV7-6

CDR3 protein: CASRSPRLGETQYF
CDR3 DNA: TGTGCCAGCAGATCCCCCCGACTAGGGGAGACCCAGTACTTC
J gene: TRBJ2-5
D gene: NA
clone size: many
V gene: TRBV12-3/TRBV12-4

CDR3 protein: CASSFSAIQETQYF
CDR3 DNA: TGTGCCAGCAGTTTTTCTGCCATACAAGAGACCCAGTACTTC
J gene: TRBJ2-5
D gene: NA
clone size: many
V gene: TRBV12-3/TRBV12-4

CDR3 protein: CASSRELAGGPKNEQYF
CDR3 DNA: TGTGCCAGCAGCCGGGAACTAGCGGGAGGGCCAAAGAACGAGCAGTACTTC
J gene: TRBJ2-7
D gene: TRBD2
clone size: many
V gene: TRBV3-1

CDR3 protein: CSARVMGTDTQYF
CDR3 DNA: TGCAGTGCTAGAGTTATGGGGACAGATACGCAGTATTTT
J gene: TRBJ2-3
D gene: NA
clone size: few
V gene: TRBV20-1